The 28 T cell receptor beta chains given below trace back to one sample, sequenced in a study of tissue T cells after allogeneic stem cell transplantation. Specified time point: mouse harvest day 7 after allogeneic transplant. Tail vein injection delivered 10^7 T-cell-depleted bone marrow cells and 10^6 splenic CD5+ T cells. TCRdb keeps only in-frame clones here, not all; method: immunoSEQ multiplex PCR. The profile shows 3,000 to 5,000 clones, around 50% of them singletons. Sequencing was performed on lymph node tissue. These receptors originate from a female BALB/c mouse given C57BL/6 T cells with graft-versus-host disease after an allogeneic hematopoietic cell transplant.

Note on this clone: The gene names here belong to mouse. The read halts 1 residue ahead of the CDR3 end, with the missing end drawn from the germline J gene. The rearrangement uses TRBV26 and TRBJ1-1; no clear D gene. Trimming cost V 4 bases and J 5 bases, with 5 bases left between them. The CDR3 is made up of 11 amino acids. Germline V lookup: CDR1 KGHPV, CDR2 FQNQEV (reference sequence). CDR3 DNA (partial): TGTGCCAGCAGTCCCCATACAGAAGTCTTC. This gives the protein CASSPHTEVF. The whole CDR3 reads CASSPHTEVFF.

About this clone itself: The listed genes are named as in mouse. The read stops 1 residue short of the end of the CDR3; the missing end is completed from the germline J gene. This chain uses TRBV13-2 with TRBJ2-2; 10 bases line up with TRBD1. J lost 2 bases, V lost 3 bases, and 1 base had no gene match. Germline values: CDR1 NNHNN, CDR2 SYGAGS (reference sequence). This CDR3 has 15 residues. The DNA read from the CDR3 is TGTGCCAGCGGTGTGGACAGGGGGAACACCGGGCAGCTCTAC. It specifies CASGVDRGNTGQLY. The entire CDR3 is CASGVDRGNTGQLYF.

There are a few counts of this clone. Gene names are mouse gene names. The read finishes 1 residue shy of the CDR3 end, and the germline J gene is used to complete it. This chain links TRBV2 with TRBJ1-2; D not certain. Germline lookup yields CDR1 LGHNA and CDR2 YSYQKL. This CDR3 contains 14 residues. V gave up 1 base and J gave up 0 bases, with 6 bases separating them. CDR3 residues: CASSQAKSNSDYTF. The sequenced part of the CDR3 DNA is TGTGCCAGCAGCCAAGCCAAATCAAACTCCGACTACACC. Full variable domain (missing parts from reference TRBV2 and TRBJ1-2): DPKIIQKPKYLVAVTGSEKILICEQYLGHNAMYWYRQSAKKPLEFMFSYSYQKLMDNQTASSRFQPQSSKKNHLDLQITALKPDDSATYFCASSQAKSNSDYTFGSGTRLLVI.

With respect to this clone: Germline and genes here are mouse. The sequenced fragment ends 1 residue before the CDR3 boundary, so the rest is inferred from the germline J gene. The chain has TRBV13-2 and TRBJ2-7; TRBD2 matches 8 bases. CDR3 length: 11 amino acids. V gave up 7 bases and J gave up 7 bases; unmatched junction bases: 4. CDR1 and CDR2 from the germline V gene are NNHNN and SYGAGS (reference sequence). CDR3 in amino acids: CASRGGGEQYF. The CDR3 DNA, read in part, is TGTGCCAGCCGGGGGGGCGGGGAACAGTAC.

This clone was seen a few times. The germline and genes are mouse ones. The read falls 1 residue short of the CDR3 end, and the missing part is taken from the germline J gene. This chain links TRBV13-2 with TRBJ2-3; possibly TRBD1 for D (6 bases). V gave up 0 bases and J gave up 0 bases, with 14 bases separating them. Germline CDR1 NNHNN, CDR2 SYGAGS (reference sequence). The CDR3 contains 17 residues. Here the CDR3 reads CASGDAHRVTSAETLYF. CDR3 DNA (partial): TGTGCCAGCGGTGATGCACACAGGGTGACTAGTGCAGAAACGCTGTAT.

This clone was recorded a few times. Gene names are the mouse ones. CDR3 DNA (partial): TGTGCCTGGAGTCTTAGGACTGGGGTCGAAACGCTGTAT. Amino acid sequence: CAWSLRTGVETLY. The full CDR3 protein reads CAWSLRTGVETLYF. The chain carries TRBV31 and TRBJ2-3; TRBD2 matches at 9 bases. The read comes to an end 1 residue before the CDR3 does, leaving the germline J gene to fill in the end. Losses at the gene ends were 0 bases for V and 6 bases for J; bases not matched to a gene: 4. The CDR3 contains 14 residues. Germline V CDR1 and CDR2: GKSSPN, SITVG.

Concerning this clone itself: These gene names are mouse names. The read ends 1 residue shy of where the CDR3 ends; the end is completed using the germline J gene. The chain recombines TRBV3 with TRBJ2-1; 13 bases match TRBD2. Looked up from germline, CDR1 is SNHLY and CDR2 is FYNGKV (reference sequence). The CDR3 totals 15 residues. V shed 6 bases, J shed 7 bases, and the junction held 6 bases outside the gene matches. The CDR3: CASRPGLGGRAEQFF. CDR3 DNA, as far as it was read: TGTGCCAGCAGGCCGGGACTGGGGGGGAGAGCTGAGCAGTTC.

In regard to this clone: Mouse germline and gene names are used. The DNA ends 1 residue before the CDR3 does, and the rest of the CDR3 is filled in from the germline J gene. The chain links TRBV13-1 to TRBJ2-2; unclear D gene. Germline-derived CDR1 and CDR2 are NSHNY and SYGAGN. The CDR3 extends over 15 amino acids. The V gene lost 2 bases and the J gene lost 0 bases, with 8 bases spanning the gap. The CDR3 DNA, read in part, is TGTGCCAGCAGTGAGGCGACTTCAAACACCGGGCAGCTCTAC. Translation: CASSEATSNTGQLY. The whole CDR3 protein reads CASSEATSNTGQLYF.

There are a few counts of this clone. All gene names here are mouse names. The read terminates 1 residue before the CDR3 end, so the remaining end is supplied by the germline J gene. The chain employs TRBV5 and TRBJ1-1, with TRBD1 matching over 7 bases. The CDR3 is 14 amino acids. Germline lookup yields CDR1 LGHNA and CDR2 YNLKQL (reference sequence). The V segment lost 3 bases and the J segment 1 base; nucleotides outside the gene matches: 2. This chain's CDR3 is CASSHRTGNTEVFF. CDR3 bases read: TGTGCCAGCAGCCACCGGACAGGGAACACAGAAGTCTTC.

Comment on this clone: Mouse gene names and germline throughout. The CDR3 is cut off 1 residue early in the read; its end comes from the germline J gene. The chain employs TRBV23 and TRBJ2-3. In germline, CDR1 is KGHTA, CDR2 FQNQQP. The CDR3 has 13 residues. The CDR3 bases that were read are TGCTCCAGCAGCCCGAATAGTGCAGAAACGCTGTAT. Amino acids: CSSSPNSAETLY. The entire CDR3 protein is CSSSPNSAETLYF.

Concerning this clone itself: Mouse gene names apply. Read sequence stops 1 residue before the CDR3 end, and the germline J gene provides the missing end. This rearrangement joins TRBV31 to TRBJ2-2; D is unclear. V dropped 0 bases and J dropped 0 bases, with 8 bases sitting between them. The CDR3 length is 15 residues. Germline loops: CDR1 GKSSPN, CDR2 SITVG. CDR3 in amino acids: CAWSLQTPNTGQLYF. The CDR3 DNA, read in part, is TGTGCCTGGAGTCTACAGACACCAAACACCGGGCAGCTCTAC. Full variable domain (remainder filled in from reference TRBV31 and TRBJ2-2): AQTIHQWPVAEIKAVGSPLSLGCTIKGKSSPNLYWYWQATGGTLQQLFYSITVGQVESVVQLNLSASRPKDDQFILSTEKLLLSHSGFYLCAWSLQTPNTGQLYFGEGSKLTVL.

Concerning this clone itself: Any gene name here is a mouse gene name. The read comes to an end 1 residue before the CDR3 does, leaving the germline J gene to fill in the end. The V and J genes are TRBV15 and TRBJ2-5; D remains unclear. V was pared by 1 base and J by 6 bases, with 5 bases between. Germline V gives CDR1 SGHND, CDR2 FRSKSL. The CDR3 loop spans 12 amino acids. The DNA read from the CDR3 is TGTGCCAGCAGTTTAGGCAGTGACACCCAGTAC. Translating gives CASSLGSDTQY. The full CDR3 sequence reads CASSLGSDTQYF.

As concerns this clone: Gene names refer to mouse genes. The CDR3 end lies 1 residue beyond the end of the read and is filled in from the germline J gene. V is TRBV1 and J is TRBJ2-2; 9 positions agree with TRBD1. This CDR3 has 15 residues. Germline CDR1 and CDR2: NSQYPW and LRSPGD (reference sequence). V shed 6 bases, J shed 0 bases, and the junction held 2 bases outside the gene matches. The CDR3 protein is CTCRRDRANTGQLYF. Incomplete CDR3 DNA: TGCACCTGCAGGAGGGACAGGGCAAACACCGGGCAGCTCTAC.

Note on this clone: The gene names given are mouse names. The read finishes 1 residue shy of the CDR3 end, and the germline J gene is used to complete it. The V call is TRBV5, the J call TRBJ2-4; D gene ambiguous. The ends were cut back, 3 bases at V and 4 bases at J, with 5 bases in the middle. The CDR3 runs 12 residues. Germline-derived CDR1 and CDR2 are LGHNA and YNLKQL (reference sequence). CDR3 amino acids: CASSHDKNTLYF. CDR3 bases read: TGTGCCAGCAGCCATGACAAAAACACCTTGTAC.

Comments on this clone: The listed genes are named as in mouse. The read stops 1 residue short of the end of the CDR3; the missing end is completed from the germline J gene. The chain combines TRBV29 with TRBJ1-1; TRBD1 agrees at 7 bases. This CDR3 is 14 amino acids long. With 6 bases clipped from V and 4 bases from J, the junction kept 8 bases outside the gene matches. CDR1 MSHET and CDR2 SYDVDS come from the germline V gene. The CDR3 reads CASSLQGLGTEVFF. The covered CDR3 bases are TGTGCTAGCAGCTTACAGGGGTTGGGCACAGAAGTCTTC.

There are a few counts of this clone. Gene and germline names: mouse. The observed sequence ends 1 residue before the CDR3 terminus, with the missing tail filled in from the germline J gene. V gene TRBV14 combines with J gene TRBJ2-5, with 7 nucleotides matching TRBD1. Germline lookup yields CDR1 SGHDT and CDR2 FRDEAV. Losses at the gene ends were 1 base for V and 5 bases for J; bases not matched to a gene: 1. This CDR3 has 13 residues. CDR3 DNA, as far as it was read: TGTGCCAGCAGTTTCACAGGGGTAGACACCCAGTAC. Amino acids: CASSFTGVDTQY. The complete CDR3 sequence is CASSFTGVDTQYF.

This clone was seen a handful of times. The gene names here belong to mouse. Sequencing ends 1 residue short of the CDR3 end; the germline J gene provides the rest. The rearrangement joins TRBV26 to TRBJ2-2; 11 bases map to TRBD1. V was pared by 5 bases and J by 4 bases, with 3 bases of the junction left unmatched. The CDR3 covers 15 residues. CDR1 is KGHPV and CDR2 is FQNQEV in the germline V gene (reference sequence). The sequenced CDR3 bases are TGTGCCAGCAGTTCGGGACAGGGGGGCACCGGGCAGCTCTAC. It encodes CASSSGQGGTGQLY. The full CDR3 protein is CASSSGQGGTGQLYF.

This clone has more than one count but fewer than ten. The genes and germline here are from mouse. The read stops 1 residue short of the end of the CDR3; the missing end is completed from the germline J gene. This chain connects TRBV4 to TRBJ2-7; 11 positions match TRBD2. The CDR3 runs 15 residues. The junction had 3 bases not matched to a gene; V was cut back by 5 bases and J by 0 bases. The germline gives CDR1 LGHDT, CDR2 YNNKQL (reference sequence). The CDR3 bases that were read are TGTGCCAGCAGCCCAGACTGGGGGGGCTCCTATGAACAGTAC. Its protein product is CASSPDWGGSYEQY. The CDR3 in full is CASSPDWGGSYEQYF.

On this clone: Any gene name here is a mouse gene name. The CDR3 goes on 1 residue after the read ends, and that part is filled in from the germline J gene. V and J are TRBV26 and TRBJ1-3; TRBD1 matches at 7 bases. The V and J ends lost 0 bases and 2 bases, in that order; junction bases with no gene match: 1. Germline V gives CDR1 KGHPV, CDR2 FQNQEV (reference sequence). This CDR3 contains 15 residues. CDR3 in amino acids: CASSLSQGAGNTLYF. The CDR3 DNA, read in part, is TGTGCCAGCAGTCTGTCGCAGGGGGCTGGAAATACGCTCTAT.

On this clone itself: Mouse germline and gene names are used. The sequence runs out 1 residue before the end of the CDR3; the remainder is reconstructed from the germline J gene. The genes are TRBV20 and TRBJ1-1; D is ambiguous. This CDR3 contains 13 residues. The V gene lost 0 bases and the J gene lost 3 bases, with 8 bases spanning the gap. CDR1 is GFQATS, CDR2 STVNSAI, per germline. The covered CDR3 bases are TGTGGTGCTAGGGATGGTAGTTACACAGAAGTCTTC. As protein: CGARDGSYTEVF. In full, the CDR3 is CGARDGSYTEVFF.

This clone is categorized as hyperexpanded (1% or more). The gene symbols are mouse symbols. Read sequence stops 1 residue before the CDR3 end, and the germline J gene provides the missing end. The V call is TRBV15, the J call TRBJ2-7, with TRBD2 matching over 14 bases. CDR1 and CDR2 (germline): SGHND, FRSKSL. Trimming cost V 6 bases and J 6 bases; bases outside gene matches: 1. The CDR3 length is 13 residues. The CDR3 here is CASRGTGGAEQYF. CDR3 bases read: TGTGCCAGCAGAGGGACTGGGGGGGCTGAACAGTAC.

This clone was recorded only once. Gene names follow the mouse nomenclature. Read coverage stops 1 residue before the CDR3 terminus; the germline J gene supplies the remainder. V is TRBV19 and J is TRBJ2-5, with D uncertain. CDR3 size: 14 residues. Germline CDR1 FNHDT, CDR2 SITEND (reference sequence). With 1 base removed from V and 0 bases from J, the gap between germline ends came to 6 bases. The covered CDR3 bases are TGTGCCAGCAGTATAATGTTTAACCAAGACACCCAGTAC. It encodes CASSIMFNQDTQY. The entire CDR3 is CASSIMFNQDTQYF.

As for this clone: Mouse gene names apply. From the germline J gene comes the end of the CDR3, since the read stops 1 residue before it. The genes are TRBV26 and TRBJ1-3; D is undetermined. This CDR3 is built from 13 residues. Germline values: CDR1 KGHPV, CDR2 FQNQEV (reference sequence). V was shortened by 4 bases and J by 0 bases, with 4 bases between the two germline ends. The part of the CDR3 DNA that was read is TGTGCCAGCAGTCGGATTTCTGGAAATACGCTCTAT. Its protein is CASSRISGNTLY. The entire CDR3 sequence reads CASSRISGNTLYF. Full variable domain (remainder filled in from reference TRBV26 and TRBJ1-3): NSKVIQTPRYLVKGQGQKAKMRCIPEKGHPVVFWYQQNKNNEFKFLINFQNQEVLQQIDMTEKRFSAECPSNSPCSLEIQSSEAGDSALYLCASSRISGNTLYFGEGSRLIVV.

Within the sample, this clone is large. The gene names given are mouse names. The DNA ends 1 residue before the CDR3 does, and the rest of the CDR3 is filled in from the germline J gene. The V and J genes are TRBV19 and TRBJ2-7; 7 nucleotides line up with TRBD2. V gave up 7 bases and J gave up 0 bases; unmatched junction bases: 4. The CDR3 is 13 amino acids. The germline CDR1 and CDR2 sequences are FNHDT and SITEND (reference sequence). The CDR3 sequence: CASGWGSSYEQYF. CDR3 bases read: TGTGCCAGCGGCTGGGGGAGCTCCTATGAACAGTAC.

Within the sample, this clone is large. Gene names refer to mouse genes. CDR3 residues: CASSLGLGAYEQYF. CDR3 DNA (partial): TGTGCCAGCAGCTTGGGACTGGGGGCCTATGAACAGTAC. This chain joins TRBV4 and TRBJ2-7; TRBD2 matches 11 bases. The read terminates 1 residue before the CDR3 end, so the remaining end is supplied by the germline J gene. With 4 bases clipped from V and 2 bases from J, the junction kept 1 base outside the gene matches. Germline CDR1 and CDR2: LGHDT and YNNKQL (reference sequence). The CDR3 spans 14 residues.

This clone came up a few times. Gene names are the mouse ones. The CDR3 goes on 1 residue after the read ends, and that part is filled in from the germline J gene. The J gene is TRBJ2-1, the V gene TRBV23; the table calls TRBD2, which could not be checked here. Germline V gives CDR1 KGHTA, CDR2 FQNQQP. This CDR3 is built from 14 residues. The covered CDR3 bases are TGCTCCAGCAGTCAACTGGGGGGGCGCGCTGAGCAGTTC. This sequence encodes CSSSQLGGRAEQF. The complete CDR3 sequence is CSSSQLGGRAEQFF.

This clone has just a few counts. Gene names and germline match the mouse. The CDR3 goes on 1 residue after the read ends, and that part is filled in from the germline J gene. The chain joins TRBV26 to TRBJ1-2; unclear D gene. The CDR3 is 13 residues long. Germline CDR1 reads KGHPV; CDR2 reads FQNQEV (reference sequence). V gave up 2 bases and J gave up 0 bases, with 4 bases separating them. CDR3 protein: CASSLGTNSDYTF. The CDR3 bases that were read are TGTGCCAGCAGTCTGGGCACAAACTCCGACTACACC.

The table lists this clone with a few counts. The gene names here belong to mouse. The CDR3 end is not reached by the read, which stops 1 residue before it; the germline J gene fills it in. This chain links TRBV26 with TRBJ2-7; D is perhaps TRBD1 (6 bases). The CDR3 sequence is 12 residues long. V lost 4 bases, J lost 3 bases, and 7 bases lay in between. CDR1 and CDR2 from the germline V gene are KGHPV and FQNQEV (reference sequence). The DNA read from the CDR3 is TGTGCCAGCAGTCGGGACAACTATGAACAGTAC. Protein sequence: CASSRDNYEQY. The full CDR3 sequence reads CASSRDNYEQYF.